The clone carrying this TCR beta chain was found once. Its target is unknown. This sample was taken from a study of T cell responses to AZD1222 COVID-19 vaccine. General study results and limits: Epitopes outside B.1.351 and B.1.1.7 mutated regions reportedly drew nearly half of spike TCRs. The repertoires were collected only after the peak T cell response.

Sequenced by immunoSEQ multiplex PCR; TCRdb stores in-frame clones only, minus some. The sample has fewer than 180,000 clones, more than 80% seen once. V lost 4 bases to trimming and J lost 5 bases; unmatched junction nucleotides: 4. The CDR3 is 13 residues long. Germline-derived CDR1 and CDR2 are SGHAT and FQNNGV. This rearrangement joins TRBV11-2 to TRBJ1-2, with 7 bases identical to TRBD1. This receptor was obtained from an adult who received the AZD1222 COVID-19 vaccine. Source: peripheral blood, taken 28 days after the second AZD1222 dose. The CDR3 region has the DNA TGTGCCAGCAGCTCCGGACAGGCTTATGGCTACACCTTC. Amino acid sequence: CASSSGQAYGYTF.